Here is one T cell receptor beta chain with its context. What it binds is unknown. CD4+ T cells from unexposed donors were obtained before the COVID-19 pandemic (2011-2018). Isolation of CD4+ T cells took place after about 10 days in culture. The sample originates from a study of CD4 T cells in relation to SARS-CoV-2 and coronaviruses. In the study overall: After approximately 10 days of antigen culture, PBMC TCR beta CDR3s were sequenced. The negative reference was HIV-1 Nef peptide pool or peptide-free culture.

Libraries were prepared by immunoSEQ multiplex PCR; TCRdb keeps only in-frame clonotypes and omits some of them. The sample lists around 18,000 clones; 60% to 80% were seen once. Study-wide results and caveats: Monoreactive clones expanded significantly more to SARS-CoV-2 than crossreactive clones did.

The receptor's source is a human donor in good health. The sequenced material came from CD4+ T cells from PBMCs, cultured in vitro.

The CDR3, as DNA: TGTGCCACCAGTGCCACTAGCGGGAGCGGGACGAACAATGAGCAGTTCTTC. Amino acids: CATSATSGSGTNNEQFF. The chain carries TRBV24-1 and TRBJ2-1; 11 bases match TRBD2. Germline V gives CDR1 KGHDR, CDR2 SFDVKD. This CDR3 spans 17 amino acids. The J segment lost 5 bases and the V segment lost 5 bases, leaving 10 bases of the junction unmatched.